The entry below describes one T cell receptor beta chain. This sample was taken from a study of shared clonotypes between healthy human individuals. The CDR3 length is 13 residues. CDR1 MNHNY and CDR2 SVGAGI come from the germline V gene (reference sequence). The germline V and J ends were trimmed by 6 bases and 4 bases, with 12 bases remaining between them. Original methodology: Filtering differed because ImmunoSEQ produced junction-only sequences that carried no quality scores. Profiling relied on immunoSEQ multiplex PCR, and the TCRdb table lists in-frame clones only, not all of them. D and trimming come from the DNA, and the V and J calls and clone size come from that table. Here the sample spans about a million clones, more than 60% being singletons. There were only Caucasian adults among the donors, and all lived in Nashville, Tennessee. In the CD4+ fraction, cells were divided into CD45RA+ naive and CD45RA-negative memory subsets.

The clonotype originates from a man between 18 and 29 years old in good health. Sequenced input: memory CD4+ T cells sorted from blood. Subset noted: CD45RA-negative fraction. V gene TRBV6-6 combines with J gene TRBJ1-1; a weak D match, TRBD1 (5 bases). The CDR3, as DNA: TGTGCCAGCAGCTCGGTAGACAGCACTGAAGCTTTCTTT. This codes for CASSSVDSTEAFF.